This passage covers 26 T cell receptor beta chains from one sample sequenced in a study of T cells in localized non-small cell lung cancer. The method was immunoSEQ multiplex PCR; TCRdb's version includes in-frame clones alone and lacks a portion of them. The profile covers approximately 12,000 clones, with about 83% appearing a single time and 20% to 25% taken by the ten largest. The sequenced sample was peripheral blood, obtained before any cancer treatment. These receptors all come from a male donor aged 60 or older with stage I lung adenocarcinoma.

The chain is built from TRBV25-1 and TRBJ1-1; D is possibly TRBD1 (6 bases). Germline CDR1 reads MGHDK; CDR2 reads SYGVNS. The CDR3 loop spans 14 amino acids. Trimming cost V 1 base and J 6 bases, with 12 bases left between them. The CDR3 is CASSELADSSEAFF. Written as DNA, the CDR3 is TGTGCCAGCAGTGAATTGGCGGACAGCTCTGAAGCTTTCTTT. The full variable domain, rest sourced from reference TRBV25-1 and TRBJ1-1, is EADIYQTPRYLVIGTGKKITLECSQTMGHDKMYWYQQDPGMELHLIHYSYGVNSTEKGDLSSESTVSRIRTEHFPLTLESARPSHTSQYLCASSELADSSEAFFGQGTRLTVV.

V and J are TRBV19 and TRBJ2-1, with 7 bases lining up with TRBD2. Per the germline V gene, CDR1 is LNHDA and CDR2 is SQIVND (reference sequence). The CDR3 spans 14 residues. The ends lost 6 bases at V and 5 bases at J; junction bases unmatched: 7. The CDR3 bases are TGTGCCAGTAGCCTAGCGGCTAACAACAATGAGCAGTTCTTC. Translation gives CASSLAANNNEQFF.

The CDR3 DNA reads as TGCGCCAGCAGCGAGGACAGGGGCAATCAGCCCCAGCATTTT. This sequence encodes CASSEDRGNQPQHF. The rearrangement joins TRBV4-3 to TRBJ1-5; the match to TRBD1 covers 8 bases. V lost 5 bases to trimming and J lost 2 bases; unmatched junction nucleotides: 2. The CDR3 contains 14 residues. Germline loops: CDR1 LGHNA, CDR2 YSLEER.

CDR3 DNA: TGTGCCAGCAGTCAACCGGTGACAGGGGTTGGCTACACCTTC. The encoded protein is CASSQPVTGVGYTF. The chain combines TRBV6-1 with TRBJ1-2; 8 nucleotides align to TRBD1. V shed 5 bases and J 7 bases; nucleotides not matched to a gene: 9. CDR1 and CDR2 from the germline V gene are MNHNS and SASEGT. This CDR3 region has 14 residues.

CDR3 residues: CASSLAGTGEETQYF. The CDR3, as DNA: TGCGCCAGCAGCTTGGCCGGGACAGGGGAAGAGACCCAGTACTTC. V and J are TRBV5-1 and TRBJ2-5; 10 nucleotides match TRBD1. The CDR3 has 15 residues. The J segment lost 3 bases and the V segment lost 0 bases, leaving 2 bases of the junction unmatched. Germline V lookup: CDR1 SGHRS, CDR2 YFSETQ.

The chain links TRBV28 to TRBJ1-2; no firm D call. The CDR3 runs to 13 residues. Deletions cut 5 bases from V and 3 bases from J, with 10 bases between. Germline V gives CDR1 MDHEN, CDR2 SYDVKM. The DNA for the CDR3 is TGTGCCAGCAGTCGCGAGACTTACTATGGCTACACCTTC. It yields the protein CASSRETYYGYTF.

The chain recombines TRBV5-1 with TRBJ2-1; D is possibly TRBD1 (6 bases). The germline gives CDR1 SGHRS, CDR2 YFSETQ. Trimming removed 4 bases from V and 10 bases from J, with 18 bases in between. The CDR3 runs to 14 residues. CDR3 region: CASSIVFPGEEQFF. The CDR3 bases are TGCGCCAGCAGCATCGTCTTCCCAGGGGAAGAGCAGTTCTTC.

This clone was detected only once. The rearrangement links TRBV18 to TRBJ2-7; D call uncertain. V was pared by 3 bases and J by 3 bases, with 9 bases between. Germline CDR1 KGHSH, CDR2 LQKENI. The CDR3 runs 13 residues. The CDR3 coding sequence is TGTGCCAGCTCACCTCCCAGTGTCTACGAGCAGTACTTC. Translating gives CASSPPSVYEQYF.

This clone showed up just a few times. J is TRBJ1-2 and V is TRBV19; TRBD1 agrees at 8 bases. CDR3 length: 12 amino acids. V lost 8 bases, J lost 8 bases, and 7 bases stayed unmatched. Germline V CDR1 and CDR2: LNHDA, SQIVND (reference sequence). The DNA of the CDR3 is TGTGCCAGTCTTCAGGGGGCATCGGGCTACACCTTC. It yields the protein CASLQGASGYTF.

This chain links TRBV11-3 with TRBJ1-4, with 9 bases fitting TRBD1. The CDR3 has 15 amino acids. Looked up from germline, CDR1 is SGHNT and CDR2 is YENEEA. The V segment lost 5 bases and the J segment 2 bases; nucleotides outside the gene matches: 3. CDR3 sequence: CASSATGGTNEKLFF. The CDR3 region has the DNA TGTGCCAGCAGCGCGACAGGGGGTACTAATGAAAAACTGTTTTTT.

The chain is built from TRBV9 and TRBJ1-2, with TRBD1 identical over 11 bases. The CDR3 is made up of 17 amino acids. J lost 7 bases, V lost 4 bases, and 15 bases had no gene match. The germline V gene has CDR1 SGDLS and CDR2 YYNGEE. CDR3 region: CASSSWTGGAVGFGYTF. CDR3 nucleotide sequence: TGTGCCAGCAGCTCTTGGACAGGGGGCGCGGTGGGATTTGGCTACACCTTC. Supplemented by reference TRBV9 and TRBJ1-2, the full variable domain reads DSGVTQTPKHLITATGQRVTLRCSPRSGDLSVYWYQQSLDQGLQFLIQYYNGEERAKGNILERFSAQQFPDLHSELNLSSLELGDSALYFCASSSWTGGAVGFGYTFGSGTRLTVV.

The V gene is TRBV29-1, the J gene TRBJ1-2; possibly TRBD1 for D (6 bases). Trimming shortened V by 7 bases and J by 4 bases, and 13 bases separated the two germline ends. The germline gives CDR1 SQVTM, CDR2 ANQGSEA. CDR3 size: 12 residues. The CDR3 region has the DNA TGCAGCGGGGACATCCTCCTCTATGGCTACACCTTC. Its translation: CSGDILLYGYTF.

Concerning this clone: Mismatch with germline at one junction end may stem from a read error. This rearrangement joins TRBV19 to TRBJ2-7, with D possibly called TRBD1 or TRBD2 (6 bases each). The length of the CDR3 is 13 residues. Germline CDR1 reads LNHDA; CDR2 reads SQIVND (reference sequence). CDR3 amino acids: CASSAAGTGTRFF. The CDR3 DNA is TGTGCCAGTAGTGCCGCGGGGACCGGGACAAGATTCTTC.

CDR3 in DNA: TGTGCCAGCAGACCAGACAGCCCAAACTATGGCTACACCTTC. Translated: CASRPDSPNYGYTF. The V and J genes are TRBV9 and TRBJ1-2, with D maybe TRBD1 (5 bases). CDR1 is SGDLS and CDR2 is YYNGEE in the germline V gene. The CDR3 extends over 14 amino acids. The germline V and J ends were trimmed by 5 bases and 2 bases, with 13 bases remaining between them.

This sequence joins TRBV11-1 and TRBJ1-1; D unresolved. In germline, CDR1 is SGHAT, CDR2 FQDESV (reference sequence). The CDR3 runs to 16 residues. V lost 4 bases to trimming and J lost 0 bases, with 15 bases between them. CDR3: CASSSPRGDMNTEAFF. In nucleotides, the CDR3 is TGTGCCAGCAGCTCCCCGCGGGGAGACATGAACACTGAAGCTTTCTTT.

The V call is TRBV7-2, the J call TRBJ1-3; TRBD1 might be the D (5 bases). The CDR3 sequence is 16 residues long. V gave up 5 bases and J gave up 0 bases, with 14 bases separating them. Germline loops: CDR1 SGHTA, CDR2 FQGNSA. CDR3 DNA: TGTGCCAGCAGCCCCCAGGCGGGGGTCTCTGGAAACACCATATATTTT. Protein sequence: CASSPQAGVSGNTIYF.

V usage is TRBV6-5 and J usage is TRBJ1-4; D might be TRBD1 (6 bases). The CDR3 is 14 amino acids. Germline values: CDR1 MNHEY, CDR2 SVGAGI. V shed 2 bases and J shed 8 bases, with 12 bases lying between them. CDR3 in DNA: TGTGCCAGCAGTTACGGGACAAACGGGGAAAAACTGTTTTTT. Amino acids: CASSYGTNGEKLFF.

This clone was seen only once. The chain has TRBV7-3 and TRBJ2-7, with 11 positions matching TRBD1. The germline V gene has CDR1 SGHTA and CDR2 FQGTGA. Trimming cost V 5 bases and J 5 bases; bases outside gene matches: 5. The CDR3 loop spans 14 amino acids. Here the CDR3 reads CASSPGQGAHEQYF. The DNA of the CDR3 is TGTGCCAGCAGCCCTGGACAGGGGGCCCACGAGCAGTACTTC.

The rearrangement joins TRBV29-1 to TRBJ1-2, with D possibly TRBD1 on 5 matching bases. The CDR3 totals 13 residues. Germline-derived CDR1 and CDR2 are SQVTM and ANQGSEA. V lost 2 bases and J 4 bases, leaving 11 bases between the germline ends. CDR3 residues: CSVERDGLYGYTF. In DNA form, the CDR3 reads TGCAGCGTTGAAAGGGACGGACTCTATGGCTACACCTTC. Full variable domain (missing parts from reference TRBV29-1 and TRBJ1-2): SAVISQKPSRDICQRGTSLTIQCQVDSQVTMMFWYRQQPGQSLTLIATANQGSEATYESGFVIDKFPISRPNLTFSTLTVSNMSPEDSSIYLCSVERDGLYGYTFGSGTRLTVV.

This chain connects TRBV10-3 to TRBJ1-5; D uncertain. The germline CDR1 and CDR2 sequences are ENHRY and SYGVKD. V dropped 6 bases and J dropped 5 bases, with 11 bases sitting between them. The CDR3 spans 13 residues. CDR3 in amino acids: CAISPNTDQPQHF. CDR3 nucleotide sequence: TGTGCCATCAGCCCAAATACCGATCAGCCCCAGCATTTT.

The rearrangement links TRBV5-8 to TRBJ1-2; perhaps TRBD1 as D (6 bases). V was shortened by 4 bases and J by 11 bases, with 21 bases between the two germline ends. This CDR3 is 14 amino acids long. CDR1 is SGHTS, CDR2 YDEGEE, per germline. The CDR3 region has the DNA TGTGCCAGCAGCCCCGAACCGGGACATCTTCTTTACACCTTC. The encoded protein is CASSPEPGHLLYTF.

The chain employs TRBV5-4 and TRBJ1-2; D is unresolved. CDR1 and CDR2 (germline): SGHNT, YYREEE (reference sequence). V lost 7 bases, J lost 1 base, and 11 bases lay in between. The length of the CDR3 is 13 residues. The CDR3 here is CASALENNYGYTF. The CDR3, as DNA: TGTGCCAGCGCATTGGAGAATAACTATGGCTACACCTTC.

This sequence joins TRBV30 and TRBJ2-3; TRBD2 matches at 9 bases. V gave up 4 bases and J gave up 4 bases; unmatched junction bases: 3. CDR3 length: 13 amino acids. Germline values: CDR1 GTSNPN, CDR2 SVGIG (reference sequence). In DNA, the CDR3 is TGTGCCTGGAACGCGGGGGGGTCAGATACGCAGTATTTT. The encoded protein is CAWNAGGSDTQYF. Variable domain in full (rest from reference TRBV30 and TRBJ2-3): SQTIHQWPATLVQPVGSPLSLECTVEGTSNPNLYWYRQAAGRGLQLLFYSVGIGQISSEVPQNLSASRPQDRQFILSSKKLLLSDSGFYLCAWNAGGSDTQYFGPGTRLTVL.

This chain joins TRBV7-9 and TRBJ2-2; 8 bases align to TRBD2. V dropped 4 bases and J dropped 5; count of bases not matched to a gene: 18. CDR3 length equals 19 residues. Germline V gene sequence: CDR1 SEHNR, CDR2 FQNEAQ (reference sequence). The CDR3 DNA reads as TGTGCCAGCAGCTCCTCCCCTAACTCGGGGACTAGGAGAACCGGGGAGCTGTTTTTT. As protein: CASSSSPNSGTRRTGELFF. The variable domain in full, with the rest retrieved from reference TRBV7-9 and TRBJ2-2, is DTGVSQNPRHKITKRGQNVTFRCDPISEHNRLYWYRQTLGQGPEFLTYFQNEAQLEKSRLLSDRFSAERPKGSFSTLEIQRTEQGDSAMYLCASSSSPNSGTRRTGELFFGEGSRLTVL.

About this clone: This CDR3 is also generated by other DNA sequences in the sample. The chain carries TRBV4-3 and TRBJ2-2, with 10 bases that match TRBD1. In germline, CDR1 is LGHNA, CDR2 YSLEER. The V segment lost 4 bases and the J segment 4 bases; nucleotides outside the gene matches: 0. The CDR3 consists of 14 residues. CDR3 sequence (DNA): TGCGCCAGCAGCCGGGACAGGGGCACCGGGGAGCTGTTTTTT. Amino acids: CASSRDRGTGELFF.

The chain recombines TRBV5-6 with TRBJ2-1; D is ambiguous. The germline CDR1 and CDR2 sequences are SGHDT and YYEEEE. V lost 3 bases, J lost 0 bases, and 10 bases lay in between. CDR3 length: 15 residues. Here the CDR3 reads CASSSEPSSYNEQFF. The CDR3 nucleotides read TGTGCCAGCAGCTCCGAGCCGAGCTCCTACAATGAGCAGTTCTTC.